This entry lists 5 T cell receptor beta chains sequenced from one sample in a study of control samples from healthy donors and cancer patients. Sequenced by immunoSEQ multiplex PCR; TCRdb stores in-frame clones only, minus some. Here the sample spans about 170,000 clones, approximately 86% being singletons. The sample consisted of blood. The receptor set was obtained from a woman younger than 45 in good health.

This chain links TRBV7-2 with TRBJ2-7, with TRBD1 matching 7 bases. Germline V CDR1 and CDR2: SGHTA, FQGNSA. This CDR3 is 16 amino acids long. Germline trimming cut 5 bases from V and 4 bases from J; bases unmatched to any gene: 14. CDR3 region: CASSPTHQGVQYEQYF. The CDR3 DNA reads as TGTGCCAGCAGCCCGACCCACCAGGGGGTGCAGTACGAGCAGTACTTC.

For the CDR3, the DNA is TGTGCCAGCAGCCTGGACAGGGTATCCTACGAGCAGTACGTC. Translating it yields CASSLDRVSYEQYV. This chain connects TRBV6-5 to TRBJ2-7, with 8 bases aligning to TRBD1. Germline V gives CDR1 MNHEY, CDR2 SVGAGI. CDR3 length: 14 residues. V shed 6 bases and J 1 base; nucleotides not matched to a gene: 5.

This rearrangement joins TRBV15 to TRBJ2-2; the D is unclear. Germline-derived CDR1 and CDR2 are LNHNV and YYDKDF (reference sequence). The V gene lost 2 bases and the J gene lost 7 bases, with 5 bases spanning the gap. The CDR3 is 12 amino acids. The CDR3 sequence is CATSRQDGELFF. CDR3 bases: TGTGCCACCAGCAGACAGGACGGGGAGCTGTTTTTT.

This clone was detected only once. V usage is TRBV21-1 and J usage is TRBJ2-1. TRBV21-1 is a recognized pseudogene. The CDR3 has 16 residues. CDR3: CASSKGVYRRLVEQFF. The CDR3 bases are TGTGCCAGCAGCAAAGGGGTCTATCGTCGGTTGGTTGAGCAGTTCTTC.

The chain joins TRBV30 to TRBJ2-7, with TRBD1 matching over 10 bases. CDR3 length equals 12 residues. From germline, CDR1 is GTSNPN and CDR2 SVGIG (reference sequence). Trimming at V came to 5 bases and at J to 2 bases, leaving 0 bases not matched to a gene. The CDR3 nucleotides are TGTGCCTGGGGGACAGGGGCCTACGAGCAGTACGTC. Its protein is CAWGTGAYEQYV.